Sequencing of this T cell receptor beta chain was carried out in a study of lymphopenia after photon versus proton radiotherapy. Study-level results: Under photons, naive T cells and diversity fell while effector/memory populations rose. Only patients who died were analyzed for survival; proton advantage is unproven. A bigger post-nadir fall in TCR diversity correlated inversely with survival time in deceased patients. Oligoclonal CD8+ Temra expansion after nadir drove photon patients' diversity drop.

This clone has a handful of counts. Its target is unknown. Clones were read by immunoSEQ multiplex PCR, and TCRdb kept only the in-frame ones, dropping some. The sample shows about 26,000 clones, less than 90% of them seen only once. Germline CDR1 and CDR2: PRHDT and FYEKMQ (reference sequence). Unmatched junction bases numbered 17, after V lost 3 bases and J lost 6 bases. The CDR3 has 19 residues. The receptor was isolated from a woman aged 50 to 60 with pancreatic cancer. The chain uses TRBV13 and TRBJ2-1; 10 bases are shared with TRBD2. The source was peripheral blood, collected from a patient treated with photon-based radiotherapy. CDR3 protein: CASSFGVSSGSGLGNEQFF. CDR3 DNA: TGTGCCAGCAGCTTTGGGGTTTCTAGCGGGAGTGGGTTGGGCAATGAGCAGTTCTTC. The complete variable domain, with remaining parts taken from reference TRBV13 and TRBJ2-1, reads AAGVIQSPRHLIKEKRETATLKCYPIPRHDTVYWYQQGPGQDPQFLISFYEKMQSDKGSIPDRFSAQQFSDYHSELNMSSLELGDSALYFCASSFGVSSGSGLGNEQFFGPGTRLTVL.